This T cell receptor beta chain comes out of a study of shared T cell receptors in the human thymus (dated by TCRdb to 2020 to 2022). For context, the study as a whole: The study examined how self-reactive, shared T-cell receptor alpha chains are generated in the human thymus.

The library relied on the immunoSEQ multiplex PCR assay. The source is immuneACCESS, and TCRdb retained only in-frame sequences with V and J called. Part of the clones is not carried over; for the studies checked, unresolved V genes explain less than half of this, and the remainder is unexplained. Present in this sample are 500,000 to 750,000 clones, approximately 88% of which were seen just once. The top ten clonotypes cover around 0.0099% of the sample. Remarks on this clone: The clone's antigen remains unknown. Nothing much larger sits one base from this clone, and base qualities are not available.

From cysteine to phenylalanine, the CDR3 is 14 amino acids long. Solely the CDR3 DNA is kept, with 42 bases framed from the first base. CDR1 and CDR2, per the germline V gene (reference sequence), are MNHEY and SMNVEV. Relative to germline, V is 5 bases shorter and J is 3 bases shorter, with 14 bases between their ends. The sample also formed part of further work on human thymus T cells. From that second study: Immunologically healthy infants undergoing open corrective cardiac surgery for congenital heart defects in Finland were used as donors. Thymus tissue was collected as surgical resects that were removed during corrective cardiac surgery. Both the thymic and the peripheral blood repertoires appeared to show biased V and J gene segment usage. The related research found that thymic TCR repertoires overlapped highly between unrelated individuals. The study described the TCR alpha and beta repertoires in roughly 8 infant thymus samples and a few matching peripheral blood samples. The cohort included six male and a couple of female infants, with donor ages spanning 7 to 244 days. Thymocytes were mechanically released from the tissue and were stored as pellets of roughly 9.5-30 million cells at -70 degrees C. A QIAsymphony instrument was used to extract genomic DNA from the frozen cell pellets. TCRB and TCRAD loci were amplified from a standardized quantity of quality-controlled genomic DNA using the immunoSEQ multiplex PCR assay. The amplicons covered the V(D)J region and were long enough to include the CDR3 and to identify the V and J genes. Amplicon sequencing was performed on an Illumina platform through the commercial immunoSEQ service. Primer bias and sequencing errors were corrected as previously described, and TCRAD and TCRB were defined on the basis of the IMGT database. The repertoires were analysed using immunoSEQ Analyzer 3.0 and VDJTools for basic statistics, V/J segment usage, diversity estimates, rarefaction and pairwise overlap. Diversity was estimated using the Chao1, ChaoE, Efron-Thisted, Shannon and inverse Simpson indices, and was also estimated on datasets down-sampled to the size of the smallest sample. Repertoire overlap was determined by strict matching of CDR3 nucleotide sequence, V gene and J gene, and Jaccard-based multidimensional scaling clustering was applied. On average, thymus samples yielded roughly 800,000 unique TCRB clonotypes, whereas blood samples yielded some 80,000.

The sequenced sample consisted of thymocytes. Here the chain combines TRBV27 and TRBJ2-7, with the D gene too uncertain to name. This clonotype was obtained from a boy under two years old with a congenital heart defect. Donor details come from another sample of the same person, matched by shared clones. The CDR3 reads CASSPRGDHYEQYF. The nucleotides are TGTGCCAGCAGTCCTCGAGGTGACCACTACGAGCAGTACTTC.